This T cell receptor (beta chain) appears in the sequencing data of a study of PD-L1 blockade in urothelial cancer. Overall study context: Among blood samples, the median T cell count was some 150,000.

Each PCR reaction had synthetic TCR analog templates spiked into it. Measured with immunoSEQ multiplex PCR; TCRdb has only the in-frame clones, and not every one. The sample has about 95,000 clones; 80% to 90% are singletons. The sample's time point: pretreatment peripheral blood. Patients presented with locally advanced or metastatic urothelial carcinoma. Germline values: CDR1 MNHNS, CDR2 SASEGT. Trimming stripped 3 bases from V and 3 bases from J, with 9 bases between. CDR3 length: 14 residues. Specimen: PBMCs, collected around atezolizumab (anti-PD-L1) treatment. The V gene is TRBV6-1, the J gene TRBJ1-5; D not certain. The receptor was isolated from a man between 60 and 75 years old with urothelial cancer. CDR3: CASSEAGDNQPQHF. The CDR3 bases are TGTGCCAGCAGTGAGGCGGGAGACAATCAGCCCCAGCATTTT.